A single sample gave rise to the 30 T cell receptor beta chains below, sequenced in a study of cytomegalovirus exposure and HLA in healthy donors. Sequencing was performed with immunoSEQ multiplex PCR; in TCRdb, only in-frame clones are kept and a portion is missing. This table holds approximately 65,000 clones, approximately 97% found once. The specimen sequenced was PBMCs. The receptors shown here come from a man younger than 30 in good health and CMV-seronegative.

The CDR3 sequence: CSAKLYTEAFF. CDR3 DNA: TGCAGTGCTAAGCTCTACACTGAAGCTTTCTTT. The V gene is TRBV20-1, the J gene TRBJ1-1; D gene uncertain. V was pared by 4 bases and J by 3 bases, with 6 bases between. The CDR3 sequence is 11 residues long. Germline V gene lookup returns CDR1 DFQATT and CDR2 SNEGSKA (reference sequence).

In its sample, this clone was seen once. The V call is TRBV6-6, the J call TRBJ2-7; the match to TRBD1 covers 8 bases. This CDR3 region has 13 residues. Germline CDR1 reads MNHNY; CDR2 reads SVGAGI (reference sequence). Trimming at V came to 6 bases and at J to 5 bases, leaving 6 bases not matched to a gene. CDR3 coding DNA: TGTGCCAGCAGGGACAGGGTCGAGGACGAGCAGTACTTC. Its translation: CASRDRVEDEQYF.

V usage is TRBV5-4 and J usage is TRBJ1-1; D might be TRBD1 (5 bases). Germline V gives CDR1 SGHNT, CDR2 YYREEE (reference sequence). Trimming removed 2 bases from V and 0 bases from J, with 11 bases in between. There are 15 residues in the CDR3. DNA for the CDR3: TGTGCCAGCAGCTTACCGACAGCCTTGAACACTGAAGCTTTCTTT. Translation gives CASSLPTALNTEAFF.

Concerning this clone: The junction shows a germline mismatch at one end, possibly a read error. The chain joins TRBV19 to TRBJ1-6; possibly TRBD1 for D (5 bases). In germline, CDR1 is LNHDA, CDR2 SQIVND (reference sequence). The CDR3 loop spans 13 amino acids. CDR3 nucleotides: TGTGCCAGCGGGGGACGGTCCAATTCCCCCCTCCACTTT. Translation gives CASGGRSNSPLHF. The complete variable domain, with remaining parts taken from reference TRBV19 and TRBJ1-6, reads DGGITQSPKYLFRKEGQNVTLSCEQNLNHDAMYWYRQDPGQGLRLIYYSQIVNDFQKGDIAEGYSVSREKKESFPLTVTSAQKNPTAFYLCASGGRSNSPLHFGNGTRLTVT.

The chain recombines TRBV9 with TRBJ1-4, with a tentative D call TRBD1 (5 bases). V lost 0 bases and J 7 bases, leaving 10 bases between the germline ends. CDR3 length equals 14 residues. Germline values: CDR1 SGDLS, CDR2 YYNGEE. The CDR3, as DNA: TGTGCCAGCAGCGTAGCGGGGGGGAGTGAAAAACTGTTTTTT. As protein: CASSVAGGSEKLFF.

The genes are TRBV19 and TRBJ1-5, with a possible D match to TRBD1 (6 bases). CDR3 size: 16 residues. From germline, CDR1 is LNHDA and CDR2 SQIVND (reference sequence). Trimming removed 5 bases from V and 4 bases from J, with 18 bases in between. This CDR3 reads CASSPSQGYGNQPQHF. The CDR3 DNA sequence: TGTGCCAGTAGTCCCTCCCAGGGGTATGGGAATCAGCCCCAGCATTTT.

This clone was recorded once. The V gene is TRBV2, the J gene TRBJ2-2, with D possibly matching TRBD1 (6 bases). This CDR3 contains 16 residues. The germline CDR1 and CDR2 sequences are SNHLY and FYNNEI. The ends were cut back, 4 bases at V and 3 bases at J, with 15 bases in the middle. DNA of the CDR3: TGTGCCAGCAGTGCGGACAGTGGAACTTACACCGGGGAGCTGTTTTTT. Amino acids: CASSADSGTYTGELFF.

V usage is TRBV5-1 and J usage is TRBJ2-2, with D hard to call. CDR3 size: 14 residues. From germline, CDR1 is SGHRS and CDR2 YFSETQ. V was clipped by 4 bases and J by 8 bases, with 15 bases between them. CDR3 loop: CASSPSGNQGELFF. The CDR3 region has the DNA TGCGCCAGCAGCCCCAGTGGCAACCAAGGGGAGCTGTTTTTT.

CDR3 nucleotide sequence: TGTGCCAGCAGTAGCGATGGCTACACCTTC. This codes for CASSSDGYTF. The rearrangement joins TRBV6-5 to TRBJ1-2; D gene ambiguous. V was trimmed by 5 bases and J by 6 bases, leaving 4 bases between them. CDR3 size: 10 residues. Germline V CDR1 and CDR2: MNHEY, SVGAGI.

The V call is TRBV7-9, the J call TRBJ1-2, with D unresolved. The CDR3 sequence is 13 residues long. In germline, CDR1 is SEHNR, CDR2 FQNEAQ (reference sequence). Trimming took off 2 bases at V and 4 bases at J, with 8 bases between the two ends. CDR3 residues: CASSLTGSYGYTF. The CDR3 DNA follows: TGTGCCAGCAGCTTAACGGGGAGCTATGGCTACACCTTC.

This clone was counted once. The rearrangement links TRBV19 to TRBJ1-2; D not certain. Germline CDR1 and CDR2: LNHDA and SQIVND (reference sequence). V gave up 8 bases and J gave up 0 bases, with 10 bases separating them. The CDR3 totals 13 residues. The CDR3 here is CASLGGPNYGYTF. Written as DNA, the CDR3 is TGTGCCAGTTTAGGAGGGCCTAACTATGGCTACACCTTC. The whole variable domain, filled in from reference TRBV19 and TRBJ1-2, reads DGGITQSPKYLFRKEGQNVTLSCEQNLNHDAMYWYRQDPGQGLRLIYYSQIVNDFQKGDIAEGYSVSREKKESFPLTVTSAQKNPTAFYLCASLGGPNYGYTFGSGTRLTVV.

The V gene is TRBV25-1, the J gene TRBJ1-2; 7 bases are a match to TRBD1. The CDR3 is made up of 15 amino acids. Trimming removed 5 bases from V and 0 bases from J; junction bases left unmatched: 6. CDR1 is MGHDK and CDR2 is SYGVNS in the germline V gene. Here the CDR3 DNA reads TGTGCCAGCAGTATATCCACAGGGGCTAACTATGGCTACACCTTC. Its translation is CASSISTGANYGYTF.

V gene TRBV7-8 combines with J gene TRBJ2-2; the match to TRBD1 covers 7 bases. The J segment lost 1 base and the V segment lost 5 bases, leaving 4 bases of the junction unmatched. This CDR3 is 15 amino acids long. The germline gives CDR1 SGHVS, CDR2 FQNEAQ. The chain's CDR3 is CASSTRTGNTGELFF. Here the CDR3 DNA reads TGTGCCAGCAGCACTAGGACAGGGAACACCGGGGAGCTGTTTTTT.

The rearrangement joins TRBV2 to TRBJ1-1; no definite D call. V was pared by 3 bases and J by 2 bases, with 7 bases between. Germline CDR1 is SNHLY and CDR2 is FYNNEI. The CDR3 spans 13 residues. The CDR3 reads CASSEFQNTEAFF. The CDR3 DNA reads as TGTGCCAGCAGTGAGTTCCAAAACACTGAAGCTTTCTTT.

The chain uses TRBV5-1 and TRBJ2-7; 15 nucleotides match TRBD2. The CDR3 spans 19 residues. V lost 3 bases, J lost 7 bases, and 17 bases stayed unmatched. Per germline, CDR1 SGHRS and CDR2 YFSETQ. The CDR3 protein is CASSSQGLGLAGGPREQYF. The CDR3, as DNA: TGCGCCAGCAGCTCCCAGGGACTTGGACTAGCGGGAGGGCCCCGTGAGCAGTACTTC.

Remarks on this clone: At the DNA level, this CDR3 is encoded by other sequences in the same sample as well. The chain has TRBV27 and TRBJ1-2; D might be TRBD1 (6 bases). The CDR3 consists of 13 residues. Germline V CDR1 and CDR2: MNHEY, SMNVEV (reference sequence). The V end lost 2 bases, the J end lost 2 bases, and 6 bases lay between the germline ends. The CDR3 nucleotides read TGTGCCAGCAGTTTAACAGGGAACTATGGCTACACCTTC. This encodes CASSLTGNYGYTF.

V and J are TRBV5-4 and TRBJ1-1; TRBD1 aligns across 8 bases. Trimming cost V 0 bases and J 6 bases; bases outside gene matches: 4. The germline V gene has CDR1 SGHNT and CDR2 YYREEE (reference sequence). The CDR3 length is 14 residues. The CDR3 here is CASSLGTGRAEAFF. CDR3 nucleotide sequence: TGTGCCAGCAGCTTGGGGACAGGGAGGGCTGAAGCTTTCTTT.

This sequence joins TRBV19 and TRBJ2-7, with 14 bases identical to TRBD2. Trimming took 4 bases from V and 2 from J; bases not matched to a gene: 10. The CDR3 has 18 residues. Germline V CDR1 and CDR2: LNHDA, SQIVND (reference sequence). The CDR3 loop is CASSRYQGTSGRAYEQYF. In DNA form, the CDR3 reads TGTGCCAGTAGTAGATATCAGGGGACTAGCGGGAGAGCCTACGAGCAGTACTTC.

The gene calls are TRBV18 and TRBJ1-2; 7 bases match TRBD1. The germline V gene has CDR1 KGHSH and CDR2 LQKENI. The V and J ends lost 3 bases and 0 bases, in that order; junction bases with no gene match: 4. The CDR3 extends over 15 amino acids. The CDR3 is CASSPRDSTNYGYTF. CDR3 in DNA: TGTGCCAGCTCACCCCGGGACAGCACTAACTATGGCTACACCTTC.

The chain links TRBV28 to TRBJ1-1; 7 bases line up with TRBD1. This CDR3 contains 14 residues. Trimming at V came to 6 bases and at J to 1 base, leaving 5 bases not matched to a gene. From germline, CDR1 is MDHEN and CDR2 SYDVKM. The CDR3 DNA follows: TGTGCCAGCAGATCCGGACAGGAGAACACTGAAGCTTTCTTT. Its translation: CASRSGQENTEAFF. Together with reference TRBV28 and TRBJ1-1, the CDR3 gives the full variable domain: DVKVTQSSRYLVKRTGEKVFLECVQDMDHENMFWYRQDPGLGLRLIYFSYDVKMKEKGDIPEGYSVSREKKERFSLILESASTNQTSMYLCASRSGQENTEAFFGQGTRLTVV.

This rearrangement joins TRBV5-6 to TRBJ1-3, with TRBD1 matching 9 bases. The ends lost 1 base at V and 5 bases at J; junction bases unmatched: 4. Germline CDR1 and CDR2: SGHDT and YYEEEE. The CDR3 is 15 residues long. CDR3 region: CASSLRGTGRNTIYF. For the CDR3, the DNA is TGTGCCAGCAGCTTGAGAGGGACAGGGCGAAACACCATATATTTT.

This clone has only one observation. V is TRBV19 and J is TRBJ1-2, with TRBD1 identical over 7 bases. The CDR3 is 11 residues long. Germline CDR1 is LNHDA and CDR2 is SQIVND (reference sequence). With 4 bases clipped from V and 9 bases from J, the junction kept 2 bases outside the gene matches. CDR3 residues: CASSKGGSYTF. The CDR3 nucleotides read TGTGCCAGTAGTAAAGGGGGCAGCTACACCTTC.

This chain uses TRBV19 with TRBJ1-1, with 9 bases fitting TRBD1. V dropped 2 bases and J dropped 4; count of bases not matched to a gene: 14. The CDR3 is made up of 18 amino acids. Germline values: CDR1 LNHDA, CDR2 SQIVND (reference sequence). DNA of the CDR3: TGTGCCAGTAGTATACCCGTCCCGGGACAGGGTCGGGGCACTGAAGCTTTCTTT. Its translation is CASSIPVPGQGRGTEAFF.

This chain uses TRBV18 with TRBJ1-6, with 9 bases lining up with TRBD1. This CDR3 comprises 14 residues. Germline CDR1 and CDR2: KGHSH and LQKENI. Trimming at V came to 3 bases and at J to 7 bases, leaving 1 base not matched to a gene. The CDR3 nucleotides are TGTGCCAGCTCACCGGGACAGGGAAATTCACCCCTCCACTTT. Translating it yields CASSPGQGNSPLHF.

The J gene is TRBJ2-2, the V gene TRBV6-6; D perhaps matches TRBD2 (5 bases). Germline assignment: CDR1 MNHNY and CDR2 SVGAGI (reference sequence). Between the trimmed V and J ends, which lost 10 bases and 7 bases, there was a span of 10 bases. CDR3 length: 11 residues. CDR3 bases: TGTGCCACCGGGGATGACGGGGAGCTGTTTTTT. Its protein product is CATGDDGELFF.

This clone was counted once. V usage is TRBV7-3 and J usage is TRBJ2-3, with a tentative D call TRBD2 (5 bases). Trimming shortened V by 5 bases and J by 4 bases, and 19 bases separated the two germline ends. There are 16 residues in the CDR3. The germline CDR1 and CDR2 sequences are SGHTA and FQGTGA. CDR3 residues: CASSPIASGVADTQYF. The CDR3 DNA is TGTGCCAGCAGCCCAATAGCGTCTGGCGTCGCAGATACGCAGTATTTT. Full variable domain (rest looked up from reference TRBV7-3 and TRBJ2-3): GAGVSQTPSNKVTEKGKYVELRCDPISGHTALYWYRQSLGQGPEFLIYFQGTGAADDSGLPNDRFFAVRPEGSVSTLKIQRTERGDSAVYLCASSPIASGVADTQYFGPGTRLTVL.

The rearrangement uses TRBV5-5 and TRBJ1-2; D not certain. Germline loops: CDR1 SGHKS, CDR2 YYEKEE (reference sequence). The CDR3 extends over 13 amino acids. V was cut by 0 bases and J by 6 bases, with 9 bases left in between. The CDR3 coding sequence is TGTGCCAGCAGCTTGGTGGGTAGCAATGGCTACACCTTC. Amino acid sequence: CASSLVGSNGYTF. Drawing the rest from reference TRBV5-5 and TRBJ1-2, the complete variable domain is DAGVTQSPTHLIKTRGQQVTLRCSPISGHKSVSWYQQVLGQGPQFIFQYYEKEERGRGNFPDRFSARQFPNYSSELNVNALLLGDSALYLCASSLVGSNGYTFGSGTRLTVV.

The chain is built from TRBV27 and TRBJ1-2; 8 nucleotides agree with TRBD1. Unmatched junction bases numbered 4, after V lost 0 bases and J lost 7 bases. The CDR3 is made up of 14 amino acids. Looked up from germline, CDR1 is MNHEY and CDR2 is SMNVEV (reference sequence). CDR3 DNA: TGTGCCAGCAGTTTATCGTGGACAGGGTTTGGCTACACCTTC. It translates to CASSLSWTGFGYTF.

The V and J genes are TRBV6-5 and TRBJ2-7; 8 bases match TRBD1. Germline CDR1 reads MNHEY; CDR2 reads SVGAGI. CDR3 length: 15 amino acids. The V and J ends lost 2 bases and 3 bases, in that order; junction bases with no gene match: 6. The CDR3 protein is CASSYLYRGDYEQYF. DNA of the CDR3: TGTGCCAGCAGTTACCTCTACAGGGGGGACTACGAGCAGTACTTC.

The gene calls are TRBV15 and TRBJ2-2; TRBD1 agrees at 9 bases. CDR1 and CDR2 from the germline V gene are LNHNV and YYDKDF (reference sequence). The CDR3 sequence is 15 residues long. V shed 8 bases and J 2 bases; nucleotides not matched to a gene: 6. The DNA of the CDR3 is TGTGCCACCGTGAGGGACAGGGCCAACACCGGGGAGCTGTTTTTT. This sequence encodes CATVRDRANTGELFF.